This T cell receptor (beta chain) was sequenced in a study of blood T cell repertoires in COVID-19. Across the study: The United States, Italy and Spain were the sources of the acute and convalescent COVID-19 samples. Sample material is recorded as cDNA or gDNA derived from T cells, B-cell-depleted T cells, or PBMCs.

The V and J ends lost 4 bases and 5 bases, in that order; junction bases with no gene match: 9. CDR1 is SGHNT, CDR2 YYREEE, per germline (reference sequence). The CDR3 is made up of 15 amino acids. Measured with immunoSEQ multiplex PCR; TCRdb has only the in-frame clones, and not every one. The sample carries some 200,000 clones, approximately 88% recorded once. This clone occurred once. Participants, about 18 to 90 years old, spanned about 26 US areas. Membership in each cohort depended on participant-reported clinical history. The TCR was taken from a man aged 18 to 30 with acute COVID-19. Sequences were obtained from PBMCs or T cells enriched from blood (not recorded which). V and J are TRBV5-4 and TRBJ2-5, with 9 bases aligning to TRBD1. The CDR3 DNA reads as TGTGCCAGCAGCAAGAACACAGGGGGCGACGAGACCCAGTACTTC. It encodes CASSKNTGGDETQYF. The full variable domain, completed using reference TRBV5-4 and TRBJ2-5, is ETGVTQSPTHLIKTRGQQVTLRCSSQSGHNTVSWYQQALGQGPQFIFQYYREEENGRGNFPPRFSGLQFPNYSSELNVNALELDDSALYLCASSKNTGGDETQYFGPGTRLLVL.